This is a list of T cell receptor beta chains from one sample in a study of T-cell reconstitution after alpha-beta-depleted transplantation in children. TCRdb processed the PCR reads anew with MiXCR; each CDR3 protein has one entry. Of approximately 200,000 distinct CDR3 sequences listed, roughly 15% are singletons. The sample consisted of PBMCs from the stem cell graft donor, taken from the stem cell graft. These TCRs come from a human donor who donated a stem cell graft to a child with acute lymphoblastic leukemia. Each CDR3 is given with its conserved first and last residue. Fields, in order: D gene, J gene, CDR3 length, clone size, V gene, CDR3 DNA, CDR3 protein. A D gene is named only where the DNA matches it firmly. Clone size is given for some rows only: seen once, a few or many times, or a class if the clone is expanded.

. | TRBJ2-1 | 12 | . | TRBV6-2/TRBV6-3 | TGTGCCAGCAGTTACCGGGTCAATGAGCAGTTCTTC | CASSYRVNEQFF
. | TRBJ2-4 | 15 | . | TRBV13 | TGTGCCAGCAGCTTTGGGAGAGGGCCTACTAACATTCAGTACTTC | CASSFGRGPTNIQYF
TRBD2 | TRBJ2-2 | 14 | few | TRBV10-3 | TGTGCCATCAAAACTAGCGGGAACACCGGGGAGCTGTTTTTT | CAIKTSGNTGELFF
. | TRBJ1-1 | 16 | few | TRBV5-1 | TGCGCCAGCAGCCCTTCAGGGGAACAGGTCAACACTGAAGCTTTCTTT | CASSPSGEQVNTEAFF
. | TRBJ1-1 | 12 | many | TRBV29-1 | TGCAGCGTTGAAGGGTACCGAACCGAAGCTTTCTTT | CSVEGYRTEAFF
TRBD2 | TRBJ2-3 | 16 | many | TRBV11-2 | TGTGCCAGCAGCTTACCGGGAGGGCCCGGCACAGATACGCAGTATTTT | CASSLPGGPGTDTQYF
. | TRBJ1-1 | 15 | many | TRBV5-1 | TGCGCCAGCAGCTTGTTGGACGGGCAGTCCACTGAAGCTTTCTTT | CASSLLDGQSTEAFF
. | TRBJ2-7 | 12 | . | TRBV12-3/TRBV12-4 | TGTGCCAGCAGCCCTCATGGGTACGAGCAGTACTTC | CASSPHGYEQYF
TRBD2 | TRBJ2-7 | 17 | few | TRBV15 | TGTGCCACCAGCAGAGACCTACAAGCGGGAGGGTCCGACGAGCAGTACTTC | CATSRDLQAGGSDEQYF
. | TRBJ2-1 | 15 | few | TRBV7-8 | TGTGCCAGCAGCTTAGAGGCATCCCCCTACAATGAGCAGTTCTTC | CASSLEASPYNEQFF
. | TRBJ2-2 | 12 | . | TRBV11-2 | TGTGCCAGCAGCTTAAAAAACGGGGAGCTGTTTTTT | CASSLKNGELFF
TRBD2 | TRBJ2-1 | 16 | many | TRBV6-1 | TGTGCCAGCAGTGAACTGCTAGCGGGGGAGTACAATGAGCAGTTCTTC | CASSELLAGEYNEQFF
. | TRBJ1-2 | 13 | few | TRBV20-1 | TGCAGTGCGCAACCGGACGGTAACTATGGCTACACCTTC | CSAQPDGNYGYTF
. | TRBJ1-1 | 13 | . | TRBV29-1 | TGCAGCGCCCACCCGGCCCCGATCACTGAAGCTTTCTTT | CSAHPAPITEAFF